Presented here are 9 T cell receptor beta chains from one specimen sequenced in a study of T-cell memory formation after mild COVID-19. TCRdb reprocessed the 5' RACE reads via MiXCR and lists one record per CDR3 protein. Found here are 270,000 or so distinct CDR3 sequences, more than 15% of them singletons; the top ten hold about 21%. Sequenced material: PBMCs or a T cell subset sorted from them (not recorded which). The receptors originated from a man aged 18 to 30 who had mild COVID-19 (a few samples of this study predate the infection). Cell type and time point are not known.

In DNA, the CDR3 is TGCGCCAGCAGCCATGAGTTGGGGCGCCGAGGCTACACCTTC. Translating gives CASSHELGRRGYTF. V gene TRBV4-1 combines with J gene TRBJ1-2; TRBD1 might be the D (5 bases). CDR1 is MGHRA, CDR2 YSYEKL, per germline. The CDR3 sequence is 14 residues long. Between the trimmed V and J ends, which lost 3 bases and 8 bases, there was a span of 16 bases.

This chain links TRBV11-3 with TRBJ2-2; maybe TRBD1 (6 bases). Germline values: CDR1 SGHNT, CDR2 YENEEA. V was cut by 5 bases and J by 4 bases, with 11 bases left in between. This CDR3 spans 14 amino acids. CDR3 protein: CASSRDTSTGELFF. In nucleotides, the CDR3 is TGTGCCAGCAGCCGGGACACTTCCACCGGGGAGCTGTTTTTT.

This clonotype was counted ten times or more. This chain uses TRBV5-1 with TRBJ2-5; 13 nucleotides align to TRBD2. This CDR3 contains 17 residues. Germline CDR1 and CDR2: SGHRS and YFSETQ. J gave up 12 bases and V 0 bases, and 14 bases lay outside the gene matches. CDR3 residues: CASSLAGTSGANQEKYF. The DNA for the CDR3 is TGCGCCAGCAGCTTGGCCGGGACTAGCGGGGCCAATCAAGAGAAGTACTTC.

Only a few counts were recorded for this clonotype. For the CDR3, the DNA is TGCGCCAGCAGCGCAGGAGTAAATGGCTATGGCTACACCTTC. As protein: CASSAGVNGYGYTF. The chain employs TRBV5-1 and TRBJ1-2; D is ambiguous. The CDR3 spans 14 residues. Germline lookup yields CDR1 SGHRS and CDR2 YFSETQ. The V gene lost 4 bases and the J gene lost 4 bases, with 14 bases spanning the gap.

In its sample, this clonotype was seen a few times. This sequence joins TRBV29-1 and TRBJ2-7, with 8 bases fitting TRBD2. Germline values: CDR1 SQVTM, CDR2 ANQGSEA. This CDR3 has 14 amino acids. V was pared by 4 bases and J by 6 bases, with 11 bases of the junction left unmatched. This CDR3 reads CSVVDAGGYPEQYF. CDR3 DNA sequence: TGCAGCGTTGTGGACGCGGGGGGATACCCCGAGCAGTACTTC.

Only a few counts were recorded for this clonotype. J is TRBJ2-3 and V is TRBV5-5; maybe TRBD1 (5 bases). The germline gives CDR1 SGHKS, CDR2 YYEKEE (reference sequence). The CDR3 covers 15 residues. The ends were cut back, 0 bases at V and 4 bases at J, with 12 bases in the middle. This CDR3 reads CASSLGGPRADTQYF. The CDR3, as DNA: TGTGCCAGCAGCTTGGGGGGTCCCAGGGCAGATACGCAGTATTTT.

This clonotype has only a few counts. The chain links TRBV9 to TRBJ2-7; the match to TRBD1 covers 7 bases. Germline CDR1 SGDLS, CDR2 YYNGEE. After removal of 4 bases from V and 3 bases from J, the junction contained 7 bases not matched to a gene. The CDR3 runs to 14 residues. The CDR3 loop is CASSLGDRGYEQYF. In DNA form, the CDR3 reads TGTGCCAGCAGCCTCGGGGACAGAGGCTACGAGCAGTACTTC. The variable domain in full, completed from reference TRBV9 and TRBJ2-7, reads DSGVTQTPKHLITATGQRVTLRCSPRSGDLSVYWYQQSLDQGLQFLIQYYNGEERAKGNILERFSAQQFPDLHSELNLSSLELGDSALYFCASSLGDRGYEQYFGPGTRLTVT.

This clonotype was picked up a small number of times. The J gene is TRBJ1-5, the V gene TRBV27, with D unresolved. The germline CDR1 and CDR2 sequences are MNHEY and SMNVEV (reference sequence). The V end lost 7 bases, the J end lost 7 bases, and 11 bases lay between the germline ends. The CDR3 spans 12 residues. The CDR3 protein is CASTERWQPQHF. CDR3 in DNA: TGTGCCAGCACCGAACGGTGGCAGCCCCAGCATTTT.

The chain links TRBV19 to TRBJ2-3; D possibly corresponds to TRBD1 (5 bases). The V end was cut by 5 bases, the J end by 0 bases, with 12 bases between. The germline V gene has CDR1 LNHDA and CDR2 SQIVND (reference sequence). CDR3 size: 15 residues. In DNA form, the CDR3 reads TGTGCCAGTAGTGAACGTGGGGCTAGCACAGATACGCAGTATTTT. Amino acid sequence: CASSERGASTDTQYF.